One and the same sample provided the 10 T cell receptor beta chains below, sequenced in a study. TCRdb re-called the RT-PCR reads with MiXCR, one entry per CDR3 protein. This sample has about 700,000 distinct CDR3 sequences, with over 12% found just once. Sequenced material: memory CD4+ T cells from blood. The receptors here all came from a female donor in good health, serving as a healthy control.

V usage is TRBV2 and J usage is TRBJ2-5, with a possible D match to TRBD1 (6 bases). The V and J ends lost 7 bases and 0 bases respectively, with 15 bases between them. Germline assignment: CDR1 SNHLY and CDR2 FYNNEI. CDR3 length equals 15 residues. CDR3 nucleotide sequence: TGTGCCAGCATGTTTGGACAGACGTACCAAGAGACCCAGTACTTC. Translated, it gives CASMFGQTYQETQYF.

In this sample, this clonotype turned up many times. CDR3 in DNA: TGTGCCAGCAAACATAATCGGGACAGGGGGTACGAAAAACTGTTTTTT. It yields the protein CASKHNRDRGYEKLFF. This chain connects TRBV6-5 to TRBJ1-4; 11 bases agree with TRBD1. This CDR3 contains 16 residues. J gave up 8 bases and V 7 bases, and 12 bases lay outside the gene matches. In germline, CDR1 is MNHEY, CDR2 SVGAGI.

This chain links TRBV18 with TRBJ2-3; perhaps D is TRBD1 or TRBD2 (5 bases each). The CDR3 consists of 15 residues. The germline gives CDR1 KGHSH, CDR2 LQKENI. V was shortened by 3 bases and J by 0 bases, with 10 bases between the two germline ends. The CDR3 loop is CASSPNRDSTDTQYF. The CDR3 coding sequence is TGTGCCAGCTCACCGAACCGGGACAGCACAGATACGCAGTATTTT.

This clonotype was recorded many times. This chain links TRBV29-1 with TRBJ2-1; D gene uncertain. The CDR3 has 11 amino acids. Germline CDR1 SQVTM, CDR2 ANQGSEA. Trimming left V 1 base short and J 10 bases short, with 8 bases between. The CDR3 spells CSVEVGREQFF. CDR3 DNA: TGCAGCGTTGAAGTCGGGCGGGAGCAGTTCTTC.

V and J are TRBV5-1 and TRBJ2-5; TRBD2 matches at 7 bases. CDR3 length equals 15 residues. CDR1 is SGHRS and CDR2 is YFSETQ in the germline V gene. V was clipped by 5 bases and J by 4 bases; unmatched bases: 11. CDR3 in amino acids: CASRTSSRLGETQYF. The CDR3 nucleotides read TGCGCCAGCAGGACTAGCTCGAGGTTAGGAGAGACCCAGTACTTC.

CDR3 residues: CASSAQPGQGAHPIFYGYTF. The CDR3 DNA is TGCGCCAGCAGCGCTCAGCCGGGACAGGGTGCCCACCCGATTTTTTATGGCTACACCTTC. V usage is TRBV4-1 and J usage is TRBJ1-2; TRBD1 matches 9 bases. CDR1 and CDR2 from the germline V gene are MGHRA and YSYEKL. Losses at the gene ends were 5 bases for V and 5 bases for J; bases not matched to a gene: 24. The CDR3 is made up of 20 amino acids.

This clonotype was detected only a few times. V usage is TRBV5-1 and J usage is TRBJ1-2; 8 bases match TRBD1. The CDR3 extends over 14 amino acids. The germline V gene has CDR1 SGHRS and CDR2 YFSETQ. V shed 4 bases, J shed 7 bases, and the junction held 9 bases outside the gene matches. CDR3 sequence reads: CASSPWTGKGGYTF. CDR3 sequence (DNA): TGCGCCAGCAGCCCATGGACAGGGAAAGGTGGCTACACCTTC.

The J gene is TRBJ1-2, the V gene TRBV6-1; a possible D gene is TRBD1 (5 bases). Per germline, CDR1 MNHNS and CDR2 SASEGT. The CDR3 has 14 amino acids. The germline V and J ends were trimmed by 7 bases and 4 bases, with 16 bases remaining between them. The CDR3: CASTPGGDGYGYTF. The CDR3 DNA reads TGTGCCAGCACCCCCGGGGGGGACGGCTATGGCTACACCTTC.

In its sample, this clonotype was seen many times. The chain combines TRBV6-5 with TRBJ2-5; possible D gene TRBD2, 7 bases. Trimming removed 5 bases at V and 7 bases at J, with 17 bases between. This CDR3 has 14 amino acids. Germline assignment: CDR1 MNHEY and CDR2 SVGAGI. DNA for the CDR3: TGTGCCAGCAGTCTCGAGGGGGGGGGTTCGACCCAGTACTTC. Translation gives CASSLEGGGSTQYF.

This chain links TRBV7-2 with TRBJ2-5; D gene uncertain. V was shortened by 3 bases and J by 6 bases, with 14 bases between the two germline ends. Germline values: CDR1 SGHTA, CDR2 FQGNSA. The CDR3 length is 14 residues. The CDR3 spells CASSFMGRPKTQYF. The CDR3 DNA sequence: TGTGCCAGCAGCTTCATGGGTCGTCCAAAGACCCAGTACTTC.